Included here is one TCR beta chain sequence, with context. The antigen it binds to is not known. Base-call qualities are not available, and no considerably larger clone is one nucleotide away. After removal of 7 bases from V and 2 bases from J, the junction retains 8 bases not matched to a gene. Based on the germline V gene, the CDR1 and CDR2 sequences are KGHDR and SFDVKD. The CDR3 sequence holds 17 residues, the cysteine and phenylalanine included. Only CDR3 DNA remains: 51 bases, in frame from the first base. The TCR beta CDR3 regions were amplified from RNA transcripts. The first round of RT-PCR for the TCR CDR3 was performed with the HTBI primer set and the Qiagen OneStep RT-PCR kit. The libraries were constructed in a second round of multiplex PCR and then size-selected and purified. Paired-end sequencing of the libraries was performed with 100 bp reads on an Illumina HiSeq2000. The authors processed their data as follows. SOAPnuke was used to process the raw data, removing reads that contained adapters or uncalled bases, had a mean Phred below 15, or lacked an exact match to the constant primer or identifier. High-quality paired reads were merged with COPE v1.2.5, and unique nucleotide sequences were defined as clonotypes. MiTCR v1.1 was used to align the clonotypes against IMGT TRBV, TRBD and TRBJ reference segments. The analysis was restricted to V-J combinations with a frequency above 0.0001, which together covered 99% to 99.2% of the repertoires. A TCS score was defined as the ratio between F50 (clonal expansion) and ExV (chaos), using BLOSUM62-based TCRdist between CDR3 peptides within each V-J. Welch's t-statistics and random forest reduced 450 to 600 V-J features to under 15, which were used in a naive Bayes classifier (R e1071). The public reads were quality trimmed at Q25 with fastp and then assembled into clones with MiXCR by TCRdb, keeping productive beta chains. Each entry merges the rows of one CDR3 protein and shows their most common DNA and genes. What appears here as the V and J calls and clone size reflects TCRdb's work, not the paper's. The sample table lists about 640,000 distinct CDR3 sequences, roughly 20% of them with a count of one. The ten largest clones add up to roughly 30% of the sample.

Ophthalmopathy patients had moderately to severely active disease, Clinical Activity Score of at least 3, NOSPECS grade of at least 4, and duration under 3 months. The study excluded patients with uncontrolled infections, other autoimmune diseases, pregnancy or lactation. Clinical symptoms, serum thyroxine and TRAb, thyroid ultrasound, and orbital computed tomography formed the basis for the diagnoses. PBMCs were isolated from approximately 10 ml of fresh peripheral blood by Ficoll-Paque density gradient centrifugation. Total RNA was extracted using Trizol reagent, and RNA quality was assessed on an Agilent 2100 Bioanalyzer. This entry comes from a study of T cells in Graves' hyperthyroidism and ophthalmopathy (dated by TCRdb to about 2019). With respect to the entire study: Peripheral blood was sampled at the time of initial diagnosis, prior to any treatment. Prospective prediction of ophthalmopathy was tested in an independent validation cohort of fewer than 20 hyperthyroidism patients and roughly 16 patients who later progressed to ophthalmopathy. In more than five Graves' hyperthyroidism patients, the study also compared T-cell repertoires from thyroid tissue with T-cell repertoires from blood. The paper describes TCR Vbeta CDR3 sequencing of 130 to 150 peripheral blood samples, made up of roughly 40 ophthalmopathy patients, roughly 72 hyperthyroidism patients and about 17 progressor patients. TCR V-J signatures able to tell the groups apart were searched for in a discovery cohort of 90 to 100 patients, of whom about 40 had Graves' ophthalmopathy and about 55 had stable Graves' hyperthyroidism. Once sampling was done, hyperthyroidism patients were given methimazole at a starting dose of 30 mg daily, whereas ophthalmopathy patients were given high-dose intravenous methylprednisolone. The approximately 100 discovery patients were randomly split 7:3 into training and test sets. What the research found in general, with its limitations: Sample size was not statistically predetermined, and blinding of investigators to group allocation was not performed. During validation, the model predicted progression to ophthalmopathy a median of about 6.3 months ahead of onset, with roughly 65% sensitivity and 72% to 80% specificity. Blood samples also contained most of the expanded thyroid clonotypes (frequency above 0.001), which suggests that blood repertoires may reflect thyroid immune responses. In cross-validation, a model built on a 13 V-J signature told ophthalmopathy apart from stable hyperthyroidism with approximately 90% sensitivity and approximately 81% specificity, and in testing the same model reached 80%/75%.

This TCR derives from a man aged 30 to 45 with Graves' ophthalmopathy. Recombination joined TRBV24-1 with TRBJ2-5; 14 bases in the middle match TRBD2. Input material: blood. At the DNA level, the sequence is TGTGCCACCAGCTTCCCGGGACTAGCGGGAGTACAAGAGACCCAGTACTTC. Its product reads: CATSFPGLAGVQETQYF.